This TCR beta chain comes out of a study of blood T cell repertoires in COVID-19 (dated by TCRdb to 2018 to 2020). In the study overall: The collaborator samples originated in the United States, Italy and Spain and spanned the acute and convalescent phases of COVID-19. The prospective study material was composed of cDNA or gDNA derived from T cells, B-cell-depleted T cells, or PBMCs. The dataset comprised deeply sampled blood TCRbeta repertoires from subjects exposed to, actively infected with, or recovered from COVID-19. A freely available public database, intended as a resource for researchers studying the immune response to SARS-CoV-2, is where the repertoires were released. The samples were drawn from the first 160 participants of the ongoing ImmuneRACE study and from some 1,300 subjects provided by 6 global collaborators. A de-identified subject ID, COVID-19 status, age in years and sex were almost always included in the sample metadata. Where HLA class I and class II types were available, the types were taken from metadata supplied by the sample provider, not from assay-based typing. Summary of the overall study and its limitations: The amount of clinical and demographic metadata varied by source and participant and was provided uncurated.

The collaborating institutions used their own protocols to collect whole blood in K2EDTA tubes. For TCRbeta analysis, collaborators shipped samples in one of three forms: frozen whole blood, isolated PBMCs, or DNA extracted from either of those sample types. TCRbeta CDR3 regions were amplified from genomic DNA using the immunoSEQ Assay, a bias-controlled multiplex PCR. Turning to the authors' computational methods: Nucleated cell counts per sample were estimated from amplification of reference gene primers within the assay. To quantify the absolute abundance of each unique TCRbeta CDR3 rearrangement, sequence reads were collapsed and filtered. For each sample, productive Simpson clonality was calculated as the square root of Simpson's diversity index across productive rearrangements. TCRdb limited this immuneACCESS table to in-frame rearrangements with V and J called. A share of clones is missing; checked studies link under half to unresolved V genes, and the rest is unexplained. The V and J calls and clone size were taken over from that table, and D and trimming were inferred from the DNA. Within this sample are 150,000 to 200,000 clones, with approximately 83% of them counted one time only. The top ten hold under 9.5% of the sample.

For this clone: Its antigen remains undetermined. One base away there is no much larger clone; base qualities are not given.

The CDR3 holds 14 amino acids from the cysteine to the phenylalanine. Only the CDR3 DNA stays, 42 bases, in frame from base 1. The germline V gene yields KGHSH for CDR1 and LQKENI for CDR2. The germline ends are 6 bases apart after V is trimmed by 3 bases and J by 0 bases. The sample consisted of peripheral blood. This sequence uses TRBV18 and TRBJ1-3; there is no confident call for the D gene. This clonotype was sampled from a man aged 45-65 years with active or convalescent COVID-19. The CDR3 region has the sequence CASSPLNSGNTIYF. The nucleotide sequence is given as TGTGCCAGCTCACCGTTAAACTCTGGAAACACCATATATTTT.